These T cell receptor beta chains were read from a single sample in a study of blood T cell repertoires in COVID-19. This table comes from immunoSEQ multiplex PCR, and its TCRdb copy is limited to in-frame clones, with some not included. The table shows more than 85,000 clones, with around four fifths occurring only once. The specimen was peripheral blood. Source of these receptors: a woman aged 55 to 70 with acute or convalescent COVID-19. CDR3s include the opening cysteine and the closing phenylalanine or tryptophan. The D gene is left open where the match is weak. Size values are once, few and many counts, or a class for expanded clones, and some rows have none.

cdr3_nt: TGTGCCAGCAGCAGGTGGGGAGATGAAAAACTGTTTTTT
cdr3_aa: CASSRWGDEKLFF
v_call: TRBV5-6
d_call: NA
clone_size: NA
j_call: TRBJ1-4

cdr3_nt: TGTGCCAGCAGTCTAGGCCATCGGAATGAGCAGTTCTTC
cdr3_aa: CASSLGHRNEQFF
v_call: TRBV28
d_call: NA
clone_size: NA
j_call: TRBJ2-1

cdr3_nt: TGTGCCAGCAGTGGGGGACAGGGGGGGATTTATTCACCCCTCCACTTT
cdr3_aa: CASSGGQGGIYSPLHF
v_call: TRBV2
d_call: TRBD1
clone_size: NA
j_call: TRBJ1-6

cdr3_nt: TGTGCCACCTCTCTCTTCAGGTCTAACTATGGCTACACCTTC
cdr3_aa: CATSLFRSNYGYTF
v_call: TRBV15
d_call: NA
clone_size: NA
j_call: TRBJ1-2

cdr3_nt: TGTGCCTTCCTCGAGTGGGGCAGGGGAAGCTACGAGCAGTACTTC
cdr3_aa: CAFLEWGRGSYEQYF
v_call: TRBV30
d_call: NA
clone_size: NA
j_call: TRBJ2-7

cdr3_nt: TGCGCCAGCAGCCAATTTCACCAGGTTCAAGAGACCCAGTACTTC
cdr3_aa: CASSQFHQVQETQYF
v_call: TRBV4-3
d_call: NA
clone_size: NA
j_call: TRBJ2-5

cdr3_nt: TGTGCCAGCAGCACTAACCGGGACAGGGCCTCTCTCGGAAACACCATATATTTT
cdr3_aa: CASSTNRDRASLGNTIYF
v_call: TRBV9
d_call: TRBD1
clone_size: NA
j_call: TRBJ1-3

cdr3_nt: TGTGCCAGCAGCCGAGAACTATCCTCGAACACCGGGGAGCTGTTTTTT
cdr3_aa: CASSRELSSNTGELFF
v_call: TRBV6-2/TRBV6-3
d_call: NA
clone_size: NA
j_call: TRBJ2-2

cdr3_nt: TGTGCCACCAGTGATAATGCGGGTCACTACACAGATACGCAGTATTTT
cdr3_aa: CATSDNAGHYTDTQYF
v_call: TRBV24-1
d_call: NA
clone_size: NA
j_call: TRBJ2-3

cdr3_nt: TGTGCCAGCAGTATAGACGGAGTTAACTATGGCTACACCTTC
cdr3_aa: CASSIDGVNYGYTF
v_call: TRBV6-2/TRBV6-3
d_call: NA
clone_size: few
j_call: TRBJ1-2

cdr3_nt: TGCGCCAGCAGCTTGGCGGGTCCCGGGGAGACCCAGTACTTC
cdr3_aa: CASSLAGPGETQYF
v_call: TRBV5-1
d_call: NA
clone_size: NA
j_call: TRBJ2-5

cdr3_nt: TGTGCCAGTAGTACCGGTGATGATAGCGCTTTCTTT
cdr3_aa: CASSTGDDSAFF
v_call: TRBV19
d_call: NA
clone_size: NA
j_call: TRBJ1-1

cdr3_nt: TGTGCCAGCAGTTTGCGGGGGGATTCACCCCTCCACTTT
cdr3_aa: CASSLRGDSPLHF
v_call: TRBV12-3/TRBV12-4
d_call: NA
clone_size: NA
j_call: TRBJ1-6

cdr3_nt: TGTGCCAGTATCAGCGGGGTGTTCTCTGGAAACACCATATATTTT
cdr3_aa: CASISGVFSGNTIYF
v_call: TRBV19
d_call: NA
clone_size: few
j_call: TRBJ1-3

cdr3_nt: TGTGCCAGCAGCGCTAATGAAGACAGACAGGGTCCGAATGAGCAGTTCTTC
cdr3_aa: CASSANEDRQGPNEQFF
v_call: TRBV21-1
d_call: NA
clone_size: NA
j_call: TRBJ2-1

cdr3_nt: TGTGCCACCAGGGGAGTCCTTGGGGCAGATACGCAGTATTTT
cdr3_aa: CATRGVLGADTQYF
v_call: TRBV24-1
d_call: NA
clone_size: NA
j_call: TRBJ2-3

cdr3_nt: TGTGCCAGCAGCCCACAGGGGATGGGAAACACCATATATTTT
cdr3_aa: CASSPQGMGNTIYF
v_call: TRBV5-5
d_call: TRBD1
clone_size: NA
j_call: TRBJ1-3

cdr3_nt: TGTGCCAGCAGCTTACAGGGGGCTTTCGAAAAACTGTTTTTT
cdr3_aa: CASSLQGAFEKLFF
v_call: TRBV14
d_call: TRBD1
clone_size: NA
j_call: TRBJ1-4

cdr3_nt: TGTGCCAGTAGTCCGGGACGGGGGGTCGGCCAGCCCCAGCATTTT
cdr3_aa: CASSPGRGVGQPQHF
v_call: TRBV19
d_call: NA
clone_size: NA
j_call: TRBJ1-5

cdr3_nt: TGTGCCAGCAGCTTAAGCGTCCAAGAGACCCAGTACTTC
cdr3_aa: CASSLSVQETQYF
v_call: TRBV7-3
d_call: NA
clone_size: NA
j_call: TRBJ2-5

cdr3_nt: TGTGCCAGCAGCAAATCCCGGGACAGGGCCTACGAGCAGTACTTC
cdr3_aa: CASSKSRDRAYEQYF
v_call: TRBV6-6
d_call: TRBD1
clone_size: NA
j_call: TRBJ2-7

cdr3_nt: TGTGCCAGCAGGGCCCAAACTAGCGGTTTCTACAATGAGCAGTTCTTC
cdr3_aa: CASRAQTSGFYNEQFF
v_call: TRBV11-3
d_call: TRBD2
clone_size: many
j_call: TRBJ2-1

cdr3_nt: TGTGCCAGCAGCCGTTTCTTTGGGCCATCCGGGGAGCTGTTTTTT
cdr3_aa: CASSRFFGPSGELFF
v_call: TRBV7-9
d_call: NA
clone_size: NA
j_call: TRBJ2-2

cdr3_nt: TGTGCCAGCAGCTTAGCACAGGATGGCTACACCTTC
cdr3_aa: CASSLAQDGYTF
v_call: TRBV7-9
d_call: NA
clone_size: NA
j_call: TRBJ1-2

cdr3_nt: TGTGCCTGGAGTTCATACCGCGGGACAGGTTATACCGGGGAGCTGTTTTTT
cdr3_aa: CAWSSYRGTGYTGELFF
v_call: TRBV30
d_call: TRBD1
clone_size: NA
j_call: TRBJ2-2

cdr3_nt: TGTGCCAGCAGTTACACCGGCGGGGGCAGGACAGATACGCAGTATTTT
cdr3_aa: CASSYTGGGRTDTQYF
v_call: TRBV6-2/TRBV6-3
d_call: NA
clone_size: NA
j_call: TRBJ2-3

cdr3_nt: TGTGCCAGCAGTTACTCCCCCAGGATCAACTATGGCTACACCTTC
cdr3_aa: CASSYSPRINYGYTF
v_call: TRBV6-5
d_call: NA
clone_size: NA
j_call: TRBJ1-2

cdr3_nt: TGTACTCGGTCCTGCCCTAATGAAAAACTGTTTTTT
cdr3_aa: CTRSCPNEKLFF
v_call: TRBV19
d_call: NA
clone_size: NA
j_call: TRBJ1-4

cdr3_nt: TGCGCCAGCAGCTTAATAGCGGGGGGTTACCAAGAGACCCAGTACTTC
cdr3_aa: CASSLIAGGYQETQYF
v_call: TRBV5-1
d_call: TRBD2
clone_size: NA
j_call: TRBJ2-5

cdr3_nt: TGCAGCGTTTGGACATCGAACTATGGCTACACCTTC
cdr3_aa: CSVWTSNYGYTF
v_call: TRBV29-1
d_call: NA
clone_size: NA
j_call: TRBJ1-2

cdr3_nt: TGTGCCAGCAGCCAAGGCAGGCACACAGATACGCAGTATTTT
cdr3_aa: CASSQGRHTDTQYF
v_call: TRBV14
d_call: NA
clone_size: many
j_call: TRBJ2-3

cdr3_nt: TGTGCCAGCAGCCTAACTAGCGGGGGGAGGTCAGATACGCAGTATTTT
cdr3_aa: CASSLTSGGRSDTQYF
v_call: TRBV11-2
d_call: TRBD2
clone_size: NA
j_call: TRBJ2-3

cdr3_nt: TGTGCCAGCAGCCTCCCCGGGACAGTGAATGAAAAACTGTTTTTT
cdr3_aa: CASSLPGTVNEKLFF
v_call: TRBV14
d_call: TRBD1
clone_size: few
j_call: TRBJ1-4

cdr3_nt: TGCGCCAGCAGTCTTACGACAGGGGAGAACACTGAAGCTTTCTTT
cdr3_aa: CASSLTTGENTEAFF
v_call: TRBV23-1
d_call: TRBD1
clone_size: NA
j_call: TRBJ1-1

cdr3_nt: TGTGCCAGCAGCCAAGACACGTCCGAGGCTTGGGGCTACACCTTC
cdr3_aa: CASSQDTSEAWGYTF
v_call: TRBV4-2
d_call: NA
clone_size: once
j_call: TRBJ1-2

cdr3_nt: TGTGCCAGTAGCGGGACAGGGAGCGACACTGAAGCTTTCTTT
cdr3_aa: CASSGTGSDTEAFF
v_call: TRBV19
d_call: TRBD1
clone_size: NA
j_call: TRBJ1-1

cdr3_nt: TGCAGCGTTGGCGGGGGGTACAATGAGCAGTTCTTC
cdr3_aa: CSVGGGYNEQFF
v_call: TRBV29-1
d_call: TRBD2
clone_size: NA
j_call: TRBJ2-1

cdr3_nt: TGCGCCAGCAGTCCAAGTCTAGCGGCCAGCTCCTACGAGCAGTACTTC
cdr3_aa: CASSPSLAASSYEQYF
v_call: TRBV4-1
d_call: TRBD2
clone_size: few
j_call: TRBJ2-7

cdr3_nt: TGTGCCAGCAGCTTGAGTGACGGGGATCACTACGAGCAGTACTTC
cdr3_aa: CASSLSDGDHYEQYF
v_call: TRBV5-5
d_call: NA
clone_size: NA
j_call: TRBJ2-7

cdr3_nt: TGTGCCAGCAGCTTTCGTAGGGGCGGGATTTCAGATACGCAGTATTTT
cdr3_aa: CASSFRRGGISDTQYF
v_call: TRBV7-9
d_call: NA
clone_size: NA
j_call: TRBJ2-3

cdr3_nt: TGCGCCAGCAGCCCGACCGGGACTAGTGGGGCAGAGCAGTACTTC
cdr3_aa: CASSPTGTSGAEQYF
v_call: TRBV5-1
d_call: TRBD2
clone_size: NA
j_call: TRBJ2-7

cdr3_nt: TGCGCCAGCCGGAGGGATGGCTACACCTTC
cdr3_aa: CASRRDGYTF
v_call: TRBV10-1
d_call: NA
clone_size: NA
j_call: TRBJ1-2

cdr3_nt: TGTGCCAGCAGTGAATTAGGGAGAGGTACGGCACCCCTCCACTTT
cdr3_aa: CASSELGRGTAPLHF
v_call: TRBV25-1
d_call: NA
clone_size: NA
j_call: TRBJ1-6

cdr3_nt: TGTGCCAGTAAGAGAGGACAGGGGTGGTACAATGAGCAGTTCTTC
cdr3_aa: CASKRGQGWYNEQFF
v_call: TRBV19
d_call: TRBD1
clone_size: NA
j_call: TRBJ2-1